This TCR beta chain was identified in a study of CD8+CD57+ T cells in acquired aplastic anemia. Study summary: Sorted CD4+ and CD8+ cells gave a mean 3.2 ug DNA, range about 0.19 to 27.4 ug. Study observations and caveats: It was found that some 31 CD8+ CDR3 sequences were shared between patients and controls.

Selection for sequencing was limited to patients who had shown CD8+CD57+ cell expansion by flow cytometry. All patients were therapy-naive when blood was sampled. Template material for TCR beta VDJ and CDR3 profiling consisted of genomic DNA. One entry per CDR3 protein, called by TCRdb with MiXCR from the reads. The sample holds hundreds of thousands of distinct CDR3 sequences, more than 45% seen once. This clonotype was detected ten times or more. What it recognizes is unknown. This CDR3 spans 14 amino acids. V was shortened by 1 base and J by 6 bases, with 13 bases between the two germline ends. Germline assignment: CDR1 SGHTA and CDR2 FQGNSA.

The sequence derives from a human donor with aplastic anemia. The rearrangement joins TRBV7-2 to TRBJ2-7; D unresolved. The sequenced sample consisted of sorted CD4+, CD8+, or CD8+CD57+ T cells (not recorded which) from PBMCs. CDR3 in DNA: TGTGCCAGCAGCTTAGGTGGCAGCCCTCGCGAGCAGTACTTC. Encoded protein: CASSLGGSPREQYF.